The entry below describes one TCR beta chain. Antigen: not known. Trimming took 4 bases from V and 0 from J, leaving 8 bases between them. CDR1 and CDR2 (germline): SGHNT, YYREEE (reference sequence). The CDR3 extends over 14 amino acids. The data were produced by immunoSEQ multiplex PCR, yet TCRdb's version contains in-frame clones alone and is incomplete. Of 34,000 or so clones listed, 93% are singletons. The record originates from a study of T cells in localized non-small cell lung cancer. Study outcomes and limitations: In uninvolved adjacent lung, T cell clonality reached its highest value, exceeding tumor. Because sequencing included only one region (of the tumor), heterogeneity remains possible. Adjacent lung had a median around 60 of the 100 largest tumor clones.

The specimen was peripheral blood, collected before any cancer treatment. The TCR comes from a female donor older than 55 with stage I lung adenocarcinoma. The chain links TRBV5-4 to TRBJ2-4; D not certain. CDR3 in DNA: TGTGCCAGCAGCATGGTGGGAGCCAAAAACATTCAGTACTTC. As protein: CASSMVGAKNIQYF.